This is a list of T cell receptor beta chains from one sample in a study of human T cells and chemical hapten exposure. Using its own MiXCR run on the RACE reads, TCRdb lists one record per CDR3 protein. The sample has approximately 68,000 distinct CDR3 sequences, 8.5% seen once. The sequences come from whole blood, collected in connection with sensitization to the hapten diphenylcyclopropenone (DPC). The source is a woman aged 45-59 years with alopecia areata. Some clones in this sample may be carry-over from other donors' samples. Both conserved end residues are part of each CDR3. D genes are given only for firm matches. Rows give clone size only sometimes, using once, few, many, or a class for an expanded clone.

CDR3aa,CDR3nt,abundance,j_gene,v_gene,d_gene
CASRTTGIYGYTF,TGTGCCAGCAGGACCACAGGGATCTATGGCTACACCTTC,few,TRBJ1-2,TRBV28,-
CASRKGAGQPQHF,TGTGCCAGCAGAAAAGGGGCAGGTCAGCCCCAGCATTTT,few,TRBJ1-5,TRBV6-6,-
CASSLGATDTQYF,TGTGCCAGCAGCCTCGGGGCCACAGATACGCAGTATTTT,many,TRBJ2-3,TRBV7-2,-
CASSYSVGRDNEQFF,TGTGCCAGCAGTTACTCGGTTGGAAGGGACAATGAGCAGTTCTTC,-,TRBJ2-1,TRBV6-6,-
CSVRTTYTNEQFF,TGCAGCGTTCGGACCACCTATACTAATGAGCAGTTCTTC,few,TRBJ2-1,TRBV29-1,-
CAWRGYAYTEAFF,TGTGCCTGGAGGGGGTATGCCTACACTGAAGCTTTCTTT,many,TRBJ1-1,TRBV30,-
CATRGNSPLHF,TGTGCCACCCGGGGGAATTCACCCCTCCACTTT,many,TRBJ1-6,TRBV10-3,-
CSVDRTSGRITDTQYF,TGCAGCGTTGATAGGACTAGCGGGAGAATCACAGATACGCAGTATTTT,many,TRBJ2-3,TRBV29-1,TRBD2
CSASGQGNGGEQYF,TGCAGTGCTTCGGGACAGGGGAATGGGGGCGAGCAGTACTTC,-,TRBJ2-7,TRBV20-1,TRBD1
CATSSGTLSGNTIYF,TGTGCCACCAGTTCAGGGACACTCTCTGGAAACACCATATATTTT,few,TRBJ1-3,TRBV24-1,-
CASSPGLNGTDTQYF,TGTGCCAGCTCACCCGGATTGAATGGCACAGATACGCAGTATTTT,many,TRBJ2-3,TRBV18,-
CSARRQGIETQYF,TGCAGTGCTAGAAGACAGGGAATCGAGACCCAGTACTTC,many,TRBJ2-5,TRBV20-1,TRBD1
CASSYDNPRSPLHF,TGTGCCAGCAGTTACGACAACCCACGGTCACCCCTCCACTTT,many,TRBJ1-6,TRBV6-5,-
CASSPRDRGQAFF,TGCGCCAGCAGCCCCCGGGACAGGGGCCAAGCTTTCTTT,many,TRBJ1-1,TRBV4-1,TRBD1
CSVIGTFEAFF,TGCAGCGTCATCGGGACATTTGAAGCTTTCTTT,few,TRBJ1-1,TRBV29-1,-
CSARDPGTYEQYF,TGCAGTGCTAGAGACCCTGGGACCTACGAGCAGTACTTC,many,TRBJ2-7,TRBV20-1,-
CASSLLLGSNQPQHF,TGTGCCAGCAGCCTTTTATTGGGGAGCAATCAGCCCCAGCATTTT,many,TRBJ1-5,TRBV28,-
CASSLSSGLPNTGELFF,TGTGCCAGCAGCTTGAGTTCGGGACTCCCCAACACCGGGGAGCTGTTTTTT,-,TRBJ2-2,TRBV7-2,-
CASRLSSYNEQFF,TGTGCCAGCCGTCTGAGCTCCTACAATGAGCAGTTCTTC,few,TRBJ2-1,TRBV2,-
CAISDQRGRTDTQYF,TGTGCCATCAGTGACCAAAGGGGCCGGACAGATACGCAGTATTTT,many,TRBJ2-3,TRBV10-3,-
CSVETGELNTIYF,TGCAGCGTTGAGACAGGGGAACTGAACACCATATATTTT,-,TRBJ1-3,TRBV29-1,TRBD1
CSARQLAGGQGTDTQYF,TGCAGTGCTAGACAGCTAGCGGGAGGGCAGGGGACAGATACGCAGTATTTT,-,TRBJ2-3,TRBV20-1,TRBD2
CASSLGLTSSYNEQFF,TGTGCCAGCAGCTTAGGTTTGACTAGCTCCTACAATGAGCAGTTCTTC,many,TRBJ2-1,TRBV11-2,-
CSVATMGNQPQHF,TGCAGCGTTGCCACCATGGGCAATCAGCCCCAGCATTTT,many,TRBJ1-5,TRBV29-1,-
CAWRVGGTGELFF,TGTGCCTGGAGGGTCGGAGGGACCGGGGAGCTGTTTTTT,-,TRBJ2-2,TRBV30,-
CASSYGTSGRGLQFF,TGTGCCAGCAGTTACGGGACTAGCGGGAGGGGGCTGCAGTTCTTC,few,TRBJ2-1,TRBV6-2/TRBV6-3,TRBD2
CSARDRRGQETQYF,TGCAGTGCTAGAGATAGAAGGGGCCAAGAGACCCAGTACTTC,few,TRBJ2-5,TRBV20-1,-
CASSPSTETDTQYF,TGTGCCAGCTCACCTTCCACAGAAACAGATACGCAGTATTTT,many,TRBJ2-3,TRBV18,-
CASSPLHTGELFF,TGTGCCAGCAGCCCCCTCCACACCGGGGAGCTGTTTTTT,few,TRBJ2-2,TRBV7-7,-
CASSSSGGLYGYTF,TGTGCCAGCAGCTCCTCAGGGGGCCTATATGGCTACACCTTC,many,TRBJ1-2,TRBV7-2,TRBD1
CASSEASSYEQYF,TGTGCCAGCAGTGAGGCTAGCTCCTACGAGCAGTACTTC,-,TRBJ2-7,TRBV2,-
CASSRQGESRGTDTQYF,TGTGCCAGCAGCCGACAGGGGGAGTCCAGAGGCACAGATACGCAGTATTTT,-,TRBJ2-3,TRBV5-5,TRBD1
CASSLAQDYSPSGANVLTF,TGTGCCAGCAGCTTAGCGCAGGATTATTCCCCGTCTGGGGCCAACGTCCTGACTTTC,-,TRBJ2-6,TRBV7-6,-
CSTGDGRNTEAFF,TGCAGCACGGGGGACGGGCGGAACACTGAAGCTTTCTTT,many,TRBJ1-1,TRBV29-1,-
CASSLGMSASTDTQYF,TGTGCCAGCAGCTTAGGTATGTCGGCCAGCACAGATACGCAGTATTTT,few,TRBJ2-3,TRBV7-2,-
CSARDLNADTQYF,TGCAGTGCTAGAGATCTCAACGCAGATACGCAGTATTTT,many,TRBJ2-3,TRBV20-1,-
CASSRGNEKLFF,TGTGCCAGCAGTAGGGGTAATGAAAAACTGTTTTTT,many,TRBJ1-4,TRBV6-5,-
CASSYSPGNEKLFF,TGTGCCAGCAGTTACTCGCCGGGCAATGAAAAACTGTTTTTT,-,TRBJ1-4,TRBV6-6,-
CAMQWGVRTSGLSYEQYF,TGTGCCATGCAGTGGGGGGTTCGGACTAGCGGTTTATCCTACGAGCAGTACTTC,-,TRBJ2-7,TRBV24-1,TRBD2